One sample yielded the 32 T cell receptor beta chains listed below, sequenced in a study of T cells in Graves' hyperthyroidism and ophthalmopathy. From RNA transcripts, TCR beta CDR3 regions were amplified. A first-round RT-PCR of the TCR CDR3 used the HTBI primer set. Using its own MiXCR run on the multiplex PCR reads, TCRdb lists one record per CDR3 protein. The table lists 250,000 to 300,000 distinct CDR3 sequences, roughly 15% of them singletons. The sequenced sample consisted of blood. These receptors all come from a woman aged 25 to 45 with Graves' hyperthyroidism that later progressed to Graves' ophthalmopathy.

Many counts were recorded for this clonotype. The V call is TRBV11-2, the J call TRBJ2-1; D unclear. Germline CDR1 reads SGHAT; CDR2 reads FQNNGV. Trimming took off 0 bases at V and 4 bases at J, with 4 bases between the two ends. The CDR3 has 13 amino acids. The CDR3 DNA reads TGTGCCAGCAGCTTAGAACGATACAATGAGCAGTTCTTC. Amino acid sequence: CASSLERYNEQFF. The variable domain in full, with the rest retrieved from reference TRBV11-2 and TRBJ2-1, is EAGVAQSPRYKIIEKRQSVAFWCNPISGHATLYWYQQILGQGPKLLIQFQNNGVVDDSQLPKDRFSAERLKGVDSTLKIQPAKLEDSAVYLCASSLERYNEQFFGPGTRLTVL.

Ten or more counts support this clonotype. The genes are TRBV13 and TRBJ2-7; the match to TRBD2 covers 8 bases. The ends lost 5 bases at V and 5 bases at J; junction bases unmatched: 11. Germline V gene lookup returns CDR1 PRHDT and CDR2 FYEKMQ (reference sequence). This CDR3 is 15 amino acids long. CDR3 region: CASSPPSGSSHEQYF. In DNA, the CDR3 is TGTGCCAGCAGCCCCCCCAGCGGGAGTTCCCACGAGCAGTACTTC.

This rearrangement joins TRBV7-2 to TRBJ2-7; 7 bases agree with TRBD2. This CDR3 region has 16 residues. Germline trimming cut 5 bases from V and 2 bases from J; bases unmatched to any gene: 12. Per the germline V gene, CDR1 is SGHTA and CDR2 is FQGNSA. The CDR3 sequence is CASSPRGSGAPYEQYF. The CDR3 DNA sequence: TGTGCCAGCAGCCCACGAGGAAGCGGGGCCCCCTACGAGCAGTACTTC.

V and J are TRBV20-1 and TRBJ2-6; possibly TRBD2 for D (5 bases). CDR1 is DFQATT and CDR2 is SNEGSKA in the germline V gene (reference sequence). CDR3 length: 14 residues. The CDR3 bases are TGCTCGGACTGGAAAGACTCTGGGGCCAACGTCCTGACTTTC. Protein sequence: CSDWKDSGANVLTF.

This clonotype came up many times. The chain links TRBV27 to TRBJ2-7, with D possibly being TRBD1 (5 bases). Germline CDR1 reads MNHEY; CDR2 reads SMNVEV (reference sequence). CDR3 length equals 13 residues. V lost 3 bases, J lost 5 bases, and 11 bases lay in between. DNA for the CDR3: TGTGCCAGCAGTTTGGGGCAGGGCCACGAGCAGTACTTC. Translation: CASSLGQGHEQYF.

This clonotype was observed at least ten times. V gene TRBV12-3 or TRBV12-4 combines with J gene TRBJ2-7; TRBD1 matches 7 bases. The CDR3 consists of 14 residues. Trimming took 6 bases from V and 1 from J; bases not matched to a gene: 6. CDR3 DNA sequence: TGTGCCAGCAGCTTGACAGGGCTTTCCTACGAGCAGTACTTC. Protein: CASSLTGLSYEQYF.

There are many counts of this clonotype. DNA of the CDR3: TGCAGTGCTAGAGACGACTGGACAGGAGACCAAGAGACCCAGTACTTC. It codes for CSARDDWTGDQETQYF. The chain uses TRBV20-1 and TRBJ2-5, with 7 bases matching TRBD1. The length of the CDR3 is 16 residues. With 0 bases clipped from V and 0 bases from J, the junction kept 7 bases outside the gene matches. CDR1 and CDR2 (germline): DFQATT, SNEGSKA (reference sequence).

This clonotype appeared many times. The chain carries TRBV2 and TRBJ2-1, with 7 bases fitting TRBD2. In germline, CDR1 is SNHLY, CDR2 FYNNEI. The CDR3 runs 14 residues. Trimming removed 10 bases from V and 7 bases from J; junction bases left unmatched: 13. In DNA, the CDR3 is TGTGCCACCCGTGGCGGAGCGGGGTCGAATGAGCAGTTCTTC. Amino acids: CATRGGAGSNEQFF.

This clonotype was recorded only once. The V gene is TRBV15, the J gene TRBJ1-4; the D gene is possibly TRBD1 (6 bases). CDR3 length equals 16 residues. From germline, CDR1 is LNHNV and CDR2 YYDKDF (reference sequence). Trimming removed 0 bases from V and 4 bases from J, with 12 bases in between. As DNA, the CDR3 is TGTGCCACCAGCAGAGAGCGGGGGGCGAGTAATGAAAAACTGTTTTTT. Translated, it gives CATSRERGASNEKLFF.

The sample holds many counts of this clonotype. The V and J genes are TRBV30 and TRBJ1-5, with 7 bases matching TRBD1. This CDR3 has 14 amino acids. Germline V lookup: CDR1 GTSNPN, CDR2 SVGIG (reference sequence). The trim removed 2 bases at V and 5 bases at J, leaving 6 bases unmatched. The CDR3 is CAWSRGLGYQPQHF. The CDR3 region has the DNA TGTGCCTGGAGTAGGGGGCTGGGTTATCAGCCCCAGCATTTT.

This clonotype was detected ten times or more. CDR3 amino acids: CASSLEAGVVRTDTQYF. The CDR3 nucleotides read TGTGCCAGCAGCTTAGAGGCGGGAGTGGTCCGCACAGATACGCAGTATTTT. The chain employs TRBV11-2 and TRBJ2-3; 7 nucleotides agree with TRBD2. The CDR3 spans 17 residues. V was pared by 0 bases and J by 1 base, with 7 bases of the junction left unmatched. Germline CDR1 SGHAT, CDR2 FQNNGV.

Points on this clonotype: One base away lies a much larger clone, so this may be a sequencing read error. V usage is TRBV20-1 and J usage is TRBJ2-1, with 8 nucleotides matching TRBD2. Germline lookup yields CDR1 DFQATT and CDR2 SNEGSKA (reference sequence). J was trimmed by 0 bases and V by 7 bases; bases with no gene match: 8. This CDR3 is built from 15 residues. CDR3 loop: CSVSPSGSSYNEQFF. CDR3 DNA sequence: TGCAGTGTTAGTCCCAGCGGGAGCTCCTACAATGAGCAGTTCTTC.

This clonotype turned up a few times. For the CDR3, the DNA is TGCGCCAGCAGTCGCGCCGGGAGCGACGAGCAGTACTTC. Amino acids: CASSRAGSDEQYF. The J gene is TRBJ2-7, the V gene TRBV5-1, with D perhaps TRBD2 (6 bases). V shed 5 bases and J shed 5 bases, with 14 bases lying between them. The length of the CDR3 is 13 residues. Germline lookup yields CDR1 SGHRS and CDR2 YFSETQ.

This clonotype was picked up many times. The chain recombines TRBV18 with TRBJ2-3; D gene unclear. V was cut by 0 bases and J by 2 bases, with 3 bases left in between. The CDR3 is 13 amino acids. CDR1 and CDR2 from the germline V gene are KGHSH and LQKENI. Here the CDR3 reads CASSPPFTDTQYF. DNA for the CDR3: TGTGCCAGCTCACCACCATTCACAGATACGCAGTATTTT.

Ten or more counts support this clonotype. The V call is TRBV28, the J call TRBJ2-1, with TRBD2 as a possible D gene (6 bases). V lost 3 bases to trimming and J lost 5 bases, with 23 bases between them. The length of the CDR3 is 18 residues. CDR1 is MDHEN, CDR2 SYDVKM, per germline. CDR3 in amino acids: CASSLLEGLEGVNNEQFF. CDR3 nucleotide sequence: TGTGCCAGCAGTTTGCTAGAGGGGCTGGAGGGAGTGAACAATGAGCAGTTCTTC.

In this sample, this clonotype turned up many times. The rearrangement joins TRBV20-1 to TRBJ2-1, with 7 bases fitting TRBD1. CDR1 is DFQATT, CDR2 SNEGSKA, per germline (reference sequence). This CDR3 is built from 13 residues. V shed 6 bases, J shed 2 bases, and the junction held 4 bases outside the gene matches. CDR3 amino acids: CSARTGTYNEQFF. The CDR3 DNA follows: TGCAGTGCCCGGACAGGTACCTACAATGAGCAGTTCTTC.

This clonotype was recorded many times. J is TRBJ1-6 and V is TRBV18, with 7 bases aligning to TRBD1. The germline V gene encodes CDR1 KGHSH and CDR2 LQKENI. Germline trimming cut 1 base from V and 9 bases from J; bases unmatched to any gene: 6. This CDR3 has 15 amino acids. The DNA of the CDR3 is TGTGCCAGCTCACCACAGGGGGCAGTTGGTTCACCCCTCCACTTT. Translating gives CASSPQGAVGSPLHF.

A few counts support this clonotype. V and J are TRBV4-3 and TRBJ1-1; D call uncertain. The CDR3 has 15 residues. The V gene's germline CDR1 is LGHNA and CDR2 YSLEER. The ends were cut back, 4 bases at V and 0 bases at J, with 12 bases in the middle. CDR3 loop: CASSPEPQMNTEAFF. CDR3 sequence (DNA): TGCGCCAGCAGCCCGGAACCTCAAATGAACACTGAAGCTTTCTTT.

This clonotype occurred a few times. The chain combines TRBV5-1 with TRBJ2-4, with TRBD1 identical over 10 bases. The germline V gene encodes CDR1 SGHRS and CDR2 YFSETQ. V was pared by 5 bases and J by 14 bases, with 13 bases of the junction left unmatched. The CDR3 has 14 residues. CDR3 coding DNA: TGCGCCAGCAGACATCCCACCGGGACAGGGGTTGAGTACTTC. Protein product: CASRHPTGTGVEYF.

The sample holds a few counts of this clonotype. The chain uses TRBV6-5 and TRBJ2-3; D remains ambiguous. CDR1 is MNHEY, CDR2 SVGAGI, per germline. Trimming left V 0 bases short and J 6 bases short, with 10 bases between. CDR3 length: 14 residues. Here the CDR3 DNA reads TGTGCCAGCAGTTACTCGGCCCAGCAGGATACGCAGTATTTT. Translated, it gives CASSYSAQQDTQYF.

This clonotype has more than one count but fewer than ten. The V and J genes are TRBV6-4 and TRBJ2-1; 12 positions agree with TRBD2. From germline, CDR1 is MRHNA and CDR2 SNTAGT. The CDR3 contains 16 residues. Losses at the gene ends were 5 bases for V and 4 bases for J; bases not matched to a gene: 6. The CDR3 reads CASSPSGRGRYNEQFF. Here the CDR3 DNA reads TGTGCCAGCAGTCCTAGCGGGAGGGGACGTTACAATGAGCAGTTCTTC.

This clonotype was seen only once. At one end the junction does not follow the germline gene, possibly because of a read error. The V call is TRBV9, the J call TRBJ1-4; D is uncertain. Germline V CDR1 and CDR2: SGDLS, YYNGEE. The CDR3 consists of 14 residues. CDR3 protein: CANSVGWVSEKLFF. The CDR3 DNA follows: TGTGCCAACAGCGTAGGGTGGGTCTCCGAAAAACTGTTTTTT.

This clonotype was counted many times. The chain employs TRBV11-1 and TRBJ2-6, with TRBD1 matching over 10 bases. Germline V gives CDR1 SGHAT, CDR2 FQDESV (reference sequence). CDR3 length equals 16 residues. Trimming cost V 7 bases and J 2 bases; bases outside gene matches: 5. In DNA form, the CDR3 reads TGTGCCAGCACCCCTGGACAGGGGGCTGGGGCCAACGTCCTGACTTTC. Protein: CASTPGQGAGANVLTF. Full variable domain (missing parts from reference TRBV11-1 and TRBJ2-6): EAEVAQSPRYKITEKSQAVAFWCDPISGHATLYWYRQILGQGPELLVQFQDESVVDDSQLPKDRFSAERLKGVDSTLKIQPAELGDSAMYLCASTPGQGAGANVLTFGAGSRLTVL.

This clonotype has a count of ten or more. This chain links TRBV10-3 with TRBJ2-3; 9 nucleotides line up with TRBD1. There are 19 residues in the CDR3. Germline CDR1 reads ENHRY; CDR2 reads SYGVKD. V lost 2 bases and J lost 5; bases outside the gene matches: 17. Here the CDR3 reads CAISEGDRVQPYREDTQYF. CDR3 nucleotides: TGTGCCATCAGTGAGGGGGACAGGGTGCAACCGTATCGAGAAGATACGCAGTATTTT.

In this sample, this clonotype turned up many times. The chain recombines TRBV28 with TRBJ2-1; D is possibly TRBD1 or TRBD2 (5 bases each). The V end was cut by 4 bases, the J end by 10 bases, with 11 bases between. Per germline, CDR1 MDHEN and CDR2 SYDVKM. This CDR3 spans 12 amino acids. CDR3 in amino acids: CASSSGPLEQFF. For the CDR3, the DNA is TGTGCCAGCAGTTCGGGACCCCTGGAGCAGTTCTTC.

On this clonotype itself: Possible read error: a much larger clone is one base away. This chain connects TRBV6-2 or TRBV6-3 to TRBJ2-5, with 7 bases identical to TRBD2. The germline CDR1 and CDR2 sequences are MNHEY and SVGEGT. The CDR3 covers 14 residues. The V segment lost 5 bases and the J segment 5 bases; nucleotides outside the gene matches: 8. CDR3 residues: CASSRSGVGETQYF. The CDR3 DNA reads TGTGCCAGCAGTCGGAGCGGGGTGGGGGAGACCCAGTACTTC.

This chain connects TRBV11-2 to TRBJ1-1; D is uncertain. V gave up 1 base and J gave up 1 base, with 7 bases separating them. The CDR3 is 14 amino acids. Per the germline V gene, CDR1 is SGHAT and CDR2 is FQNNGV. The CDR3 nucleotides are TGTGCCAGCAGCTTAGTCACAAGGAACACTGAAGCTTTCTTT. Protein product: CASSLVTRNTEAFF. Complete variable domain (other parts from reference TRBV11-2 and TRBJ1-1): EAGVAQSPRYKIIEKRQSVAFWCNPISGHATLYWYQQILGQGPKLLIQFQNNGVVDDSQLPKDRFSAERLKGVDSTLKIQPAKLEDSAVYLCASSLVTRNTEAFFGQGTRLTVV.

On this clonotype itself: Given a much more abundant clone one base away, this may be a read error. The chain recombines TRBV28 with TRBJ1-4, with 7 bases fitting TRBD1. Germline CDR1 is MDHEN and CDR2 is SYDVKM. The CDR3 runs to 14 residues. Unmatched junction bases numbered 6, after V lost 8 bases and J lost 3 bases. The CDR3 region is CASASGGSNEKLFF. The CDR3 nucleotides are TGTGCCAGCGCCTCAGGGGGATCTAATGAAAAACTGTTTTTT.

There are many counts of this clonotype. The J gene is TRBJ2-5, the V gene TRBV6-1, with D tentatively TRBD1 (6 bases). The CDR3 consists of 13 residues. Germline V lookup: CDR1 MNHNS, CDR2 SASEGT. V shed 5 bases and J shed 5 bases, with 12 bases lying between them. CDR3 bases: TGTGCCAGCAGTTGGGACACCTCGGAGACCCAGTACTTC. Translated: CASSWDTSETQYF.

As for this clonotype: A much larger clone differs by one base, so this may be a read error. Here the CDR3 omits its conserved ending phenylalanine or tryptophan, so a read error is the likely source. The J gene is TRBJ2-7, the V gene TRBV29-1; D not resolved. The germline CDR1 and CDR2 sequences are SQVTM and ANQGSEA. The CDR3 loop spans 11 amino acids. V shed 4 bases and J shed 3 bases, with 7 bases lying between them. The CDR3 nucleotides read TGCAGCGTTGCGAGGAGCTACGAGCAGTACCTC. It encodes CSVARSYEQYL.

This clonotype was recorded a few times. V usage is TRBV20-1 and J usage is TRBJ1-2; 7 bases are shared with TRBD1. The CDR3 loop spans 13 amino acids. With 5 bases clipped from V and 8 bases from J, the junction kept 11 bases outside the gene matches. CDR1 is DFQATT and CDR2 is SNEGSKA in the germline V gene (reference sequence). CDR3 region: CSASKQGLEGYTF. Here the CDR3 DNA reads TGCAGTGCTTCGAAACAGGGGCTTGAGGGCTACACCTTC.

This chain's CDR3 is CASSLGQFSNQPQHF. The CDR3 bases are TGTGCCAGCAGTTTGGGGCAGTTTAGCAATCAGCCCCAGCATTTT. The chain uses TRBV27 and TRBJ1-5, with D perhaps TRBD1 (5 bases). Trimming took off 3 bases at V and 0 bases at J, with 9 bases between the two ends. This CDR3 is 15 amino acids long. Germline V gives CDR1 MNHEY, CDR2 SMNVEV (reference sequence).